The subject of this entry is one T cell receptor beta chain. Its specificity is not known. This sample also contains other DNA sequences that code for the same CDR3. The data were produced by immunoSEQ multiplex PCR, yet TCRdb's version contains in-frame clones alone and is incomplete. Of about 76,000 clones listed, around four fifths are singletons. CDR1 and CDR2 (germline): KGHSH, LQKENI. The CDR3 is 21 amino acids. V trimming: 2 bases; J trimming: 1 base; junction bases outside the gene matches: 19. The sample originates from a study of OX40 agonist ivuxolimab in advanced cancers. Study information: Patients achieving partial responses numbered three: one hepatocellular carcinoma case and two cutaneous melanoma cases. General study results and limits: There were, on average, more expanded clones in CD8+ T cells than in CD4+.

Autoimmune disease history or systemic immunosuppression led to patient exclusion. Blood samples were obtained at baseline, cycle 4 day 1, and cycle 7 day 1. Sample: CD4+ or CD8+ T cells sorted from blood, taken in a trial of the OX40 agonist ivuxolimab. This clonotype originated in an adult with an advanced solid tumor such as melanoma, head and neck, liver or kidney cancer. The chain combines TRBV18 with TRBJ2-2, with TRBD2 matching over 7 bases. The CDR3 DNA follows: TGTGCCAGCTCACCAAAGGGCAGGGCCAGCGGGATAATCATGAACACCGGGGAGCTGTTTTTT. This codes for CASSPKGRASGIIMNTGELFF.